The 24 T cell receptor beta chains reported below all come from one sample, sequenced in a study of cytomegalovirus exposure and HLA in healthy donors. PCR primers comprised 60 Vbeta and 13 Jbeta primers. TCRdb's table, derived via immunoSEQ multiplex PCR, lists solely in-frame clones and lacks some. The sample consists of approximately 180,000 clones, about four fifths of them appearing once. Sample: PBMCs. These TCRs come from a woman between 18 and 30 years old in good health and CMV-seronegative.

The V call is TRBV6-5, the J call TRBJ2-7, with a possible D match to TRBD1 (6 bases). The germline gives CDR1 MNHEY, CDR2 SVGAGI. V lost 2 bases, J lost 1 base, and 12 bases lay in between. The CDR3 sequence is 15 residues long. DNA of the CDR3: TGTGCCAGCAGTTACAGCCGGGACACGTCCTACGAGCAGTACTTC. It specifies CASSYSRDTSYEQYF.

The chain joins TRBV7-9 to TRBJ2-6; the D gene is possibly TRBD1 (5 bases). CDR3 length equals 17 residues. Looked up from germline, CDR1 is SEHNR and CDR2 is FQNEAQ (reference sequence). The germline V and J ends were trimmed by 3 bases and 2 bases, with 14 bases remaining between them. The CDR3 region is CASSFWKGRAGANVLTF. Here the CDR3 DNA reads TGTGCCAGCAGCTTCTGGAAGGGGCGTGCTGGGGCCAACGTCCTGACTTTC.

V gene TRBV5-1 combines with J gene TRBJ1-2; tentative D call: TRBD1 (6 bases). CDR1 and CDR2 from the germline V gene are SGHRS and YFSETQ. The V end lost 0 bases, the J end lost 8 bases, and 17 bases lay between the germline ends. The CDR3 loop spans 15 amino acids. The CDR3 is CASSLGGGVGGGYTF. As DNA, the CDR3 is TGCGCCAGCAGCTTGGGAGGGGGAGTTGGTGGAGGCTACACCTTC.

This clone has only one observation. The V call is TRBV19, the J call TRBJ2-7; a weak D match, TRBD2 (5 bases). This CDR3 is built from 15 residues. Germline loops: CDR1 LNHDA, CDR2 SQIVND (reference sequence). V was clipped by 5 bases and J by 3 bases, with 17 bases between them. Here the CDR3 DNA reads TGTGCCAGTAGTTCAACTCGGGGTGGTTACTACGAGCAGTACTTC. Translating it yields CASSSTRGGYYEQYF.

This clone was observed once. The chain carries TRBV13 and TRBJ1-2; TRBD1 agrees at 9 bases. This CDR3 comprises 15 residues. CDR1 and CDR2 (germline): PRHDT, FYEKMQ (reference sequence). V gave up 4 bases and J gave up 4 bases; unmatched junction bases: 7. The CDR3 DNA reads TGTGCCAGCAGCTACGACAGGGGGGTTGGCTATGGCTACACCTTC. It specifies CASSYDRGVGYGYTF.

The chain is built from TRBV7-6 and TRBJ2-1; the match to TRBD2 covers 9 bases. The junction had 8 bases not matched to a gene; V was cut back by 3 bases and J by 5 bases. The germline CDR1 and CDR2 sequences are SGHVS and FNYEAQ. This CDR3 is 16 amino acids long. CDR3 DNA: TGTGCCAGCAGCTTTAGCGGTAGCGGGGGTGACAATGAGCAGTTCTTC. Translation: CASSFSGSGGDNEQFF.

The rearrangement links TRBV27 to TRBJ2-1; a possible D gene is TRBD2 (6 bases). Trimming pared 7 bases from V and 6 bases from J, leaving 16 bases between. The length of the CDR3 is 14 residues. In germline, CDR1 is MNHEY, CDR2 SMNVEV (reference sequence). Here the CDR3 reads CASNKKGGVNEQFF. Written as DNA, the CDR3 is TGTGCCAGCAACAAGAAAGGAGGGGTCAATGAGCAGTTCTTC.

In the case of this clone: The junction does not match germline at one end; this may be a read error. The J gene is TRBJ2-2, the V gene TRBV7-7; 11 bases fit TRBD2. The germline V gene has CDR1 SSHAT and CDR2 FNYEAQ (reference sequence). This CDR3 spans 17 amino acids. CDR3 nucleotide sequence: TGTGCTAGCAGCCTCTCATCACTAGCGGGAGACACCGGGGAGCTGTTTTTT. Its protein product is CASSLSSLAGDTGELFF.

The chain carries TRBV27 and TRBJ2-1; weak D call: TRBD1 (5 bases). With 6 bases removed from V and 1 base from J, the gap between germline ends came to 10 bases. The CDR3 sequence is 14 residues long. Germline V CDR1 and CDR2: MNHEY, SMNVEV (reference sequence). For the CDR3, the DNA is TGTGCCAGCAGCGCACAGGATTCCTACAATGAGCAGTTCTTC. As protein: CASSAQDSYNEQFF.

This chain joins TRBV19 and TRBJ1-1; D gene ambiguous. The CDR3 consists of 14 residues. In germline, CDR1 is LNHDA, CDR2 SQIVND (reference sequence). V lost 3 bases to trimming and J lost 5 bases, with 13 bases between them. The CDR3 sequence is CASSMVGLMTEAFF. CDR3 sequence (DNA): TGTGCCAGTAGTATGGTTGGGCTAATGACTGAAGCTTTCTTT.

This clone was seen repeatedly, ten times or more. This sequence joins TRBV15 and TRBJ2-7; perhaps TRBD1 as D (6 bases). This CDR3 spans 15 amino acids. V was cut by 7 bases and J by 3 bases, with 19 bases left in between. Germline CDR1 LNHNV, CDR2 YYDKDF (reference sequence). DNA for the CDR3: TGTGCCACCACACAGGGAAACTTAGGTCTCTACGAGCAGTACTTC. Protein sequence: CATTQGNLGLYEQYF.

The chain couples TRBV5-8 to TRBJ2-7, with TRBD1 matching over 8 bases. The CDR3 length is 15 residues. The V gene end was trimmed by 1 base and the J gene end by 4 bases; junction bases not matched to a gene: 7. CDR1 and CDR2 from the germline V gene are SGHTS and YDEGEE. The CDR3 is CASSLISQGEYEQYF. The CDR3, as DNA: TGTGCCAGCAGCTTGATATCACAGGGGGAATACGAGCAGTACTTC.

The V call is TRBV27, the J call TRBJ1-2; 9 bases are a match to TRBD1. Germline loops: CDR1 MNHEY, CDR2 SMNVEV (reference sequence). Trimming removed 5 bases from V and 8 bases from J; junction bases left unmatched: 9. The CDR3 runs 14 residues. This CDR3 reads CASSGKGQGSGYTF. The CDR3 DNA reads as TGTGCCAGCAGTGGAAAGGGACAGGGTAGCGGCTACACCTTC.

The chain employs TRBV5-6 and TRBJ1-4; D uncertain. The length of the CDR3 is 13 residues. Looked up from germline, CDR1 is SGHDT and CDR2 is YYEEEE. The V end lost 0 bases, the J end lost 6 bases, and 6 bases lay between the germline ends. The chain's CDR3 is CASSLAPDEKLFF. The DNA of the CDR3 is TGTGCCAGCAGCTTGGCCCCAGATGAAAAACTGTTTTTT.

This clone occurred a few times. J is TRBJ1-1 and V is TRBV4-1, with a tentative D call TRBD1 (6 bases). The ends were cut back, 3 bases at V and 4 bases at J, with 18 bases in the middle. This CDR3 has 16 amino acids. Germline V gives CDR1 MGHRA, CDR2 YSYEKL. The CDR3 bases are TGCGCCAGCAGCCATACCGGGCCGATCAGGGGCACTGAAGCTTTCTTT. Translated, it gives CASSHTGPIRGTEAFF.

This clone was counted a few times. The chain uses TRBV27 and TRBJ1-1; 10 nucleotides match TRBD1. After removal of 6 bases from V and 3 bases from J, the junction contained 7 bases not matched to a gene. The CDR3 spans 15 residues. Germline CDR1 is MNHEY and CDR2 is SMNVEV (reference sequence). The CDR3, as DNA: TGTGCCAGCAGCCATGGGGACAGGGGAGACACTGAAGCTTTCTTT. It is translated as CASSHGDRGDTEAFF.

V is TRBV25-1 and J is TRBJ2-3, with TRBD1 as a possible D gene (6 bases). In germline, CDR1 is MGHDK, CDR2 SYGVNS. The CDR3 spans 15 residues. Trimming removed 4 bases from V and 3 bases from J, with 14 bases in between. This chain's CDR3 is CASSVTGTLTDTQYF. DNA of the CDR3: TGTGCCAGCAGTGTCACCGGGACACTTACAGATACGCAGTATTTT.

Concerning this clone: The same CDR3 can be traced to other DNA sequences in this sample. The chain has TRBV14 and TRBJ1-1, with a weak D call TRBD1 (5 bases). Germline-derived CDR1 and CDR2 are SGHDN and FVKESK. V was trimmed by 8 bases and J by 5 bases, leaving 18 bases between them. This CDR3 spans 14 amino acids. CDR3 coding DNA: TGTGCCAGCGGTCCCTTCGGGGGGGGGACTGAAGCTTTCTTT. This codes for CASGPFGGGTEAFF.

The CDR3 spells CASSPPGQVNYGYTF. In DNA, the CDR3 is TGTGCCAGCTCACCTCCGGGACAGGTTAACTATGGCTACACCTTC. The chain employs TRBV18 and TRBJ1-2, with 8 bases fitting TRBD1. V shed 3 bases and J 1 base; nucleotides not matched to a gene: 4. Germline V gene data show CDR1 as KGHSH and CDR2 as LQKENI. This CDR3 spans 15 amino acids.

This clone appeared a single time. The chain recombines TRBV27 with TRBJ2-7; D not certain. Trimming removed 2 bases from V and 3 bases from J, with 5 bases in between. CDR1 MNHEY and CDR2 SMNVEV come from the germline V gene (reference sequence). The CDR3 sequence is 12 residues long. The CDR3 region is CASSLAGYEQYF. The DNA for the CDR3 is TGTGCCAGCAGTTTAGCCGGCTACGAGCAGTACTTC.

The chain recombines TRBV29-1 with TRBJ2-2, with a tentative D call TRBD1 (5 bases). V was clipped by 2 bases and J by 1 base, with 11 bases between them. The V gene's germline CDR1 is SQVTM and CDR2 ANQGSEA. This CDR3 is 15 amino acids long. CDR3 protein: CSVELRDRNTGELFF. Here the CDR3 DNA reads TGCAGCGTTGAACTCCGCGACAGGAACACCGGGGAGCTGTTTTTT.

The chain has TRBV6-5 and TRBJ1-4; D perhaps matches TRBD1 (6 bases). The CDR3 runs 16 residues. The germline V and J ends were trimmed by 0 bases and 7 bases, with 15 bases remaining between them. Germline CDR1 MNHEY, CDR2 SVGAGI. CDR3 region: CASSYSTGHLSEKLFF. CDR3 bases: TGTGCCAGCAGTTACTCAACGGGACACCTCAGTGAAAAACTGTTTTTT.

A word on this clone: One end of the junction is discordant with germline, which a read error may explain. The chain combines TRBV4-3 with TRBJ1-4, with D possibly TRBD1 on 6 matching bases. The germline V gene encodes CDR1 LGHNA and CDR2 YSLEER. This CDR3 is built from 14 residues. CDR3 in amino acids: CASSPLQGNGKLFF. As DNA, the CDR3 is TGCGCCAGCAGCCCCCTGCAGGGGAATGGAAAACTGTTTTTT.

The chain links TRBV9 to TRBJ2-1, with TRBD2 matching 10 bases. The CDR3 has 15 amino acids. The V and J ends lost 2 bases and 8 bases, in that order; junction bases with no gene match: 7. Germline assignment: CDR1 SGDLS and CDR2 YYNGEE. As DNA, the CDR3 is TGTGCCAGCAGCGTTAGAGCGGGAGGGGGAGATGAGCAGTTCTTC. It encodes CASSVRAGGGDEQFF.